This is a list of T cell receptor beta chains from one sample in a study of blood T cell repertoires in COVID-19. The table came from immunoSEQ multiplex PCR; TCRdb's copy has only in-frame clones and leaves some out. The profile shows about 93,000 clones, around four fifths of them singletons. Sample: peripheral blood. The source of these receptors is a human donor in a cohort sampled during active COVID-19. Each CDR3 is given with its conserved first and last residue. A D gene is named only where the DNA matches it firmly. Size is omitted from some rows. Given values are once, few, many or a class for expanded clones.

j_call	d_call	v_call	clone_size	cdr3_nt	cdr3_aa
TRBJ1-6	NA	TRBV10-1	few	TGCGCCAGCAGCCACAATTCGGGATCACCCCTCCACTTT	CASSHNSGSPLHF
TRBJ2-7	NA	TRBV3-1/TRBV3-2	many	TGTGCCAGCAATAAAGGAGAAACGGGAAGCGAGCAGTACTTC	CASNKGETGSEQYF
TRBJ1-3	NA	TRBV11-2	NA	TGTGCCAGCAGCTTTGGGGGCAGGCGGACTTCTGGAAACACCATATATTTT	CASSFGGRRTSGNTIYF
TRBJ1-1	TRBD1	TRBV18	NA	TGTGCCAGCTCGCTCAGGGGGATTACTGAAGCTTTCTTT	CASSLRGITEAFF
TRBJ2-3	TRBD2	TRBV5-1	NA	TGCGCCAGCAGCATCCGACTAGCTGCGACAGATACGCAGTATTTT	CASSIRLAATDTQYF
TRBJ1-3	NA	TRBV7-8	NA	TGTGCCAGCAGCTTAGTCGGGGGATCGCGAAACACCATATATTTT	CASSLVGGSRNTIYF
TRBJ2-7	NA	TRBV28	NA	TGTGCCAGCAGGAAAACGGAGCTCTACGAGCAGTACTTC	CASRKTELYEQYF
TRBJ1-1	NA	TRBV30	NA	TGTGCCTACCGGGGGGAAGGCACTGAAGCTTTCTTT	CAYRGEGTEAFF
TRBJ1-2	NA	TRBV2	NA	TGTGCCAGCGAAGCAGGGTCTAGCTATGGCTACACCTTC	CASEAGSSYGYTF
TRBJ1-1	NA	TRBV28	few	TGTGCCAGCAGCCTAGGACAGTTCACCTGGCGGACTGAAGCTTTCTTT	CASSLGQFTWRTEAFF
TRBJ1-2	NA	TRBV2	NA	TGTGCCAGCAGTGGACAGGTGGGAGGCTACACCTTC	CASSGQVGGYTF
TRBJ2-1	NA	TRBV7-6	NA	TGTGCCAGCCGAGCTCAGAACTACAACAATGAGCAGTTCTTC	CASRAQNYNNEQFF
TRBJ1-2	TRBD1	TRBV10-1	few	TGCGCCAGCAGTGAAGCCGGGACAGAGACCTATGGCTACACCTTC	CASSEAGTETYGYTF
TRBJ1-4	NA	TRBV20-1	NA	TGCAGTGCTAGTCCCATGGGGGGGTTTAACGAAAAACTGTTTTTT	CSASPMGGFNEKLFF
TRBJ2-1	TRBD2	TRBV5-5	NA	TGTGCCAGCAGCATCCAAGTGGGAGGGCCGTACAATGAGCAGTTCTTC	CASSIQVGGPYNEQFF
TRBJ2-3	NA	TRBV18	few	TGTGCCAGCTCGAATAGCGGTACTAGCACAGATACGCAGTATTTT	CASSNSGTSTDTQYF
TRBJ1-2	TRBD1	TRBV7-9	few	TGTGCCAGCAGCCACGACAGGGAGTATGGCTACACCTTC	CASSHDREYGYTF
TRBJ1-1	NA	TRBV18	NA	TGTGCCAGCTCACCACGAGATAAAGAGAACACTGAAGCTTTCTTT	CASSPRDKENTEAFF
TRBJ1-2	NA	TRBV6-1	NA	TGTGCCAGCAGTGAAGCCGGGTACTATGGCTACACCTTC	CASSEAGYYGYTF
TRBJ2-7	NA	TRBV6-5	few	TGTGCCAGCAGCCTGCAAAGGGAGACGAAGTACTTC	CASSLQRETKYF
TRBJ1-4	NA	TRBV27	NA	TGTGCCAGCAGGCTAAGGTGGGGCCCCAGGGAAAAACTGTTTTTT	CASRLRWGPREKLFF
TRBJ2-7	TRBD2	TRBV3-1/TRBV3-2	NA	TGTGCCAGCAGCCAGACACTAGCGGGGTTAACCTACGAGCAGTACTTC	CASSQTLAGLTYEQYF
TRBJ2-3	TRBD2	TRBV19	NA	TGTGCCAGTAGTCTTAGCGGGAGTACGCAGTATTTT	CASSLSGSTQYF
TRBJ1-6	TRBD1	TRBV6-5	few	TGTGCCAGCAGGCGACAGGGGGCGGATTCACCCCTCCACTTT	CASRRQGADSPLHF
TRBJ2-7	TRBD1	TRBV6-5	NA	TGTGCCAGCATGGACAGGGGGCGCTACGAGCAGTACTTC	CASMDRGRYEQYF
TRBJ2-7	TRBD1	TRBV3-1/TRBV3-2	NA	TGTGCCAGCAGCCAAGGCCTCGGACAGGGGCCCCTCACCTTC	CASSQGLGQGPLTF
TRBJ2-3	NA	TRBV5-1	NA	TGCGCCAGCAGCCCCCGGGAAGCGGCGGCTCTAAGCACAGATACGCAGTATTTT	CASSPREAAALSTDTQYF
TRBJ1-2	NA	TRBV18	NA	TGTGCCAGCTCCCCACCAGGACAGCCCAACTATGGCTACACCTTC	CASSPPGQPNYGYTF
TRBJ1-1	NA	TRBV28	NA	TGTGCCAGCAGTCCCTCCAGACTCGGCCCGGTGGGAGCTTTCTTT	CASSPSRLGPVGAFF
TRBJ2-7	NA	TRBV6-5	NA	TGTGCCAGCAGTTACTCGTCAGGACTTATAAACGAGCAGTACTTC	CASSYSSGLINEQYF
TRBJ2-1	TRBD2	TRBV4-2	NA	TGTGCCAGCAGCCGAGGACTAGCGGGGGCCCTACCCGGCTCCTACAATGAGCAGTTCTTC	CASSRGLAGALPGSYNEQFF
TRBJ1-2	NA	TRBV5-1	NA	TGCGCCAGCAGCACCACTTCTTCCTATGGCTACACCTTC	CASSTTSSYGYTF
TRBJ1-5	NA	TRBV18	NA	TGTGCCAGCTCACCAACAATTCAAGTCAATCAGCCCCAGCATTTT	CASSPTIQVNQPQHF
TRBJ1-4	NA	TRBV28	NA	TGTGCCAGCAGTCTTCAGGGTGCGGCGGAAAAACTGTTTTTT	CASSLQGAAEKLFF
TRBJ2-5	TRBD2	TRBV14	NA	TGTGCCAGCAGCCAGAGGAGCGGGAGATACCAAGAGACCCAGTACTTC	CASSQRSGRYQETQYF
TRBJ2-7	NA	TRBV27	NA	TGTGCCAGCAGTCCCCTGACAGGTCTTTTATCCTACGAGCAGTACTTC	CASSPLTGLLSYEQYF
TRBJ1-5	TRBD1	TRBV2	once	TGTGCCAGCAGCGAGTATACAGGGGGCATCAGCAATCAGCCCCAGCATTTT	CASSEYTGGISNQPQHF
TRBJ1-1	NA	TRBV6-1	NA	TGTGCCAGCAGTGAAAGCGTCGGATACACTGAAGCTTTCTTT	CASSESVGYTEAFF
TRBJ2-4	TRBD1	TRBV5-1	NA	TGCGCCAGCAGCTCCTCCCCGGGACAGGGGCCCAATCTAGCCAAAAACATTCAGTACTTC	CASSSSPGQGPNLAKNIQYF
TRBJ2-2	TRBD2	TRBV5-1	once	TGCGCCAGCAGCTTGGCTAGTCAACGGGAGGTAGGCGGGGAGCTGTTTTTT	CASSLASQREVGGELFF
TRBJ1-1	TRBD1	TRBV28	NA	TGTGCCAGCAGTTTAAGCATCCGGGACAGGGAAGCTTTCTTT	CASSLSIRDREAFF
TRBJ1-3	NA	TRBV3-1/TRBV3-2	NA	TGTGCCAGCAGCCAAGTCGGGAGCTCTGGAAACACCATATATTTT	CASSQVGSSGNTIYF
TRBJ2-3	TRBD2	TRBV4-2	NA	TGTGCCAGCAGCCAAGATGTTAGCGGGGGTTATTCCACAGATACGCAGTATTTT	CASSQDVSGGYSTDTQYF
TRBJ1-4	NA	TRBV27	NA	TGTGCCAGCAGTCTTACCGGGAGGGGCCATAATGAAAAACTGTTTTTT	CASSLTGRGHNEKLFF
TRBJ1-2	TRBD1	TRBV6-5	NA	TGTGCCAGCAGTTACGGGACAGGAACCGACTATGGCTACACCTTC	CASSYGTGTDYGYTF
TRBJ2-6	NA	TRBV5-1	NA	TGCGCCAGCAGCTTGTCTGGCGGGGGCCCCCTGAGGGGGGCCAACGTCCTGACTTTC	CASSLSGGGPLRGANVLTF
TRBJ2-4	TRBD1	TRBV19	once	TGTGCCAGTAGGGGACAGGTAACTAACATTCAGTACTTC	CASRGQVTNIQYF
TRBJ2-5	TRBD2	TRBV5-1	once	TGCGCCAGCAGCTCTGGACTAGCGGGAGCGAGGGGCCAAGAGACCCAGTACTTC	CASSSGLAGARGQETQYF
TRBJ2-7	TRBD1	TRBV27	NA	TGTGCCAGCAGTTTAGGGACAGGGAAGACCTACGAGCAGTACTTC	CASSLGTGKTYEQYF
TRBJ1-5	NA	TRBV28	NA	TGTGCCAGCAGTTTACTTCAGGGCGATCAGCCCCAGCATTTT	CASSLLQGDQPQHF
TRBJ2-1	TRBD2	TRBV2	NA	TGTGCCAGCAGACGACTAGCGGGAGTACGGAATGAGCAGTTCTTC	CASRRLAGVRNEQFF
TRBJ2-2	TRBD2	TRBV28	NA	TGTGCCAGCAGCCCCTGGGCTAGCGGGGGTGCGAACACCGGGGAGCTGTTTTTT	CASSPWASGGANTGELFF
TRBJ2-3	TRBD2	TRBV6-6	NA	TGTGCCAGCAGCCCAACCGCCCGGGGGGGAACGTATACGCAGTATTTT	CASSPTARGGTYTQYF
TRBJ1-1	NA	TRBV3-1/TRBV3-2	NA	TGTGCCAGCAGCCAAGCACAGGGCACTGAAGCTTTCTTT	CASSQAQGTEAFF
TRBJ2-6	TRBD1	TRBV11-2	NA	TGTGCCAGCAGCAAACGAGGGGGCGCGCTCTCTGGGGCCAACGTCCTGACTTTC	CASSKRGGALSGANVLTF